The present T cell receptor (beta chain) was sequenced within a study of Ad26.COV2.S vaccination and SARS-CoV-2 variants. Produced via immunoSEQ multiplex PCR; TCRdb's table is partial and in-frame only. This table has 430,000 or so clones, about 88% appearing once. Between the trimmed V and J ends, which lost 2 bases and 5 bases, there was a span of 13 bases. The CDR3 extends over 15 amino acids. Germline-derived CDR1 and CDR2 are ENHRY and SYGVKD. As for treatment: approximately 18 received Ad26.COV2.S at low or high dose, single or two shots; 5 received placebo; per-sample allocation not given. Vaccine and placebo recipients were sampled on day 63 after the first injection.

The rearrangement links TRBV10-3 to TRBJ2-1, with D possibly TRBD1 on 6 matching bases. This specimen was peripheral blood, taken in a trial of Ad26.COV2.S vaccine versus placebo. This TCR was sampled from a person aged 18 to 59 who received the Ad26.COV2.S COVID-19 vaccine or a placebo. CDR3 sequence reads: CAISEKFTGNNEQFF. The CDR3 nucleotides read TGTGCCATCAGTGAGAAATTTACAGGGAACAATGAGCAGTTCTTC.